This is a list of T cell receptor beta chains from one sample in a study of STAT5B mutations in CD4+ large granular lymphocyte leukemia. The data were produced by immunoSEQ multiplex PCR, yet TCRdb's version contains in-frame clones alone and is incomplete. The top ten clones hold roughly 4.3% of a sample with over 25,000 clones, about 82% of them seen once. Sequencing was carried out using CD4+ T cells from blood buffy coats. All receptors derive from a human donor in good health. Both conserved end residues are part of each CDR3.

TRBV5-1,CASSLAVVAGTDTQYF
TRBV5-1,CASRIYEQYF
TRBV27,CASRLRTIHNEQFF
TRBV6-6,CASSYGAGGAYEQYF
TRBV7-2,CASSLAEKRRDTEAFF
TRBV7-6,CASSLSRGKSEQYF
TRBV13,CASSLRDRTYEQYF
TRBV7-2,CASSPSAASGIYEQYF
TRBV7-2,CASSLEGLTNNEQFF
TRBV28,CASSLPGLNTGELFF
TRBV6-6,CASSYSSGSQQFF
TRBV29-1,CSVEDPWDGKLFF
TRBV28,CASRPRSGANVLTF
TRBV28,CASRVAGGTYEQYF
TRBV2,CASNLEISTGELFF
TRBV7-9,CASSLRVSSGNTIYF
TRBV7-9,CASSLAWGRGHSYEQYF
TRBV2,CASSEGGPFARTYEQYF
TRBV5-5,CASSTDSGTGNTIYF
TRBV2,CASSGDGSSYNEQFF
TRBV5-1,CASSLHETQYF
TRBV7-2,CASSPTKGETQYF
TRBV2,CASSGQEYNEQFF
TRBV5-1,CASSLASAEYGYTF
TRBV7-9,CASSPRQGENEKLFF
TRBV4-1,CASSQAPRTSGSGSGNEQFF
TRBV27,CASRPSGGREQYF
TRBV27,CASSFGAGGDQPQHF
TRBV5-1,CASSLIESGKDTQYF